The clone carrying this T cell receptor beta chain was seen at least ten times. Its target is not known. The data derive from a study of T cells in Graves' hyperthyroidism and ophthalmopathy. V lost 2 bases and J lost 10; bases outside the gene matches: 11. CDR1 SGHTA and CDR2 FQGNSA come from the germline V gene. The CDR3 contains 16 residues. The TCR beta CDR3 regions underwent amplification using RNA transcripts as the source. Carried out on the TCR CDR3, a first-round RT-PCR used the HTBI primer set. TCRdb analysed the multiplex PCR reads with MiXCR anew, one entry per CDR3 protein. The sample lists 300,000 to 450,000 distinct CDR3 sequences, over 11% occurring once. Study findings and constraints: A median about 6 months before onset, the model predicted ophthalmopathy. Classification by a 13 V-J model distinguished ophthalmopathy from stable hyperthyroidism.

This chain links TRBV7-2 with TRBJ1-6; TRBD1 matches 7 bases. The source of this sequence is a woman aged 55 to 70 with Graves' hyperthyroidism. The source material was blood. The CDR3, as DNA: TGTGCCAGCAGCTTACTGGAGGGGGCGGGAGGCTCACCCCTCCACTTT. It encodes CASSLLEGAGGSPLHF.